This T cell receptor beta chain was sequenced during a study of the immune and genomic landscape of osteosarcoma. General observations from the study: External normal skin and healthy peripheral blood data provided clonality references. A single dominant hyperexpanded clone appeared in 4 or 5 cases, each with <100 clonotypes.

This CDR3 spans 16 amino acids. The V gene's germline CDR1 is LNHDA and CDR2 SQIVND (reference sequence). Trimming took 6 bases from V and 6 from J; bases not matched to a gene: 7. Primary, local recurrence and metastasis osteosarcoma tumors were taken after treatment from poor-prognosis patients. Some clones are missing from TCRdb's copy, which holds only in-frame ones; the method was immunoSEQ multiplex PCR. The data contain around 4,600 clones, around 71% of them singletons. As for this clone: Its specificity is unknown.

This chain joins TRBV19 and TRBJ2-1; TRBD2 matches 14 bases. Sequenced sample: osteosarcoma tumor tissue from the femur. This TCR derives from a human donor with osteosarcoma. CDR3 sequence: CASSPGLAGVSNEQFF. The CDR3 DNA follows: TGTGCCAGTAGCCCGGGACTAGCGGGAGTAAGCAATGAGCAGTTCTTC.